This T cell receptor beta chain emerged from a study of T-cell memory formation after mild COVID-19. CDR1 is SGHTA and CDR2 is FQGNSA in the germline V gene. The CDR3 spans 14 residues. Trimming took 5 bases from V and 3 from J; bases not matched to a gene: 6. Each CDR3 protein is one row after TCRdb ran MiXCR on the 5' RACE reads. The sample has 55,000 to 75,000 distinct CDR3 sequences, about a quarter seen once. Sequencing was performed on PBMCs or a T cell subset sorted from them (not recorded which). The chain uses TRBV7-2 and TRBJ2-7; TRBD2 matches 8 bases. The source of this sequence is a man aged 18 to 29 who had mild COVID-19 (a few samples of this study predate the infection). Cell type and time point are not known. CDR3 residues: CASSAGLELYEQYF. CDR3 coding DNA: TGTGCCAGCAGCGCGGGACTAGAACTCTACGAGCAGTACTTC. The variable domain in full, with the rest retrieved from reference TRBV7-2 and TRBJ2-7, is GAGVSQSPSNKVTEKGKDVELRCDPISGHTALYWYRQSLGQGLEFLIYFQGNSAPDKSGLPSDRFSAERTGGSVSTLTIQRTQQEDSAVYLCASSAGLELYEQYFGPGTRLTVT.